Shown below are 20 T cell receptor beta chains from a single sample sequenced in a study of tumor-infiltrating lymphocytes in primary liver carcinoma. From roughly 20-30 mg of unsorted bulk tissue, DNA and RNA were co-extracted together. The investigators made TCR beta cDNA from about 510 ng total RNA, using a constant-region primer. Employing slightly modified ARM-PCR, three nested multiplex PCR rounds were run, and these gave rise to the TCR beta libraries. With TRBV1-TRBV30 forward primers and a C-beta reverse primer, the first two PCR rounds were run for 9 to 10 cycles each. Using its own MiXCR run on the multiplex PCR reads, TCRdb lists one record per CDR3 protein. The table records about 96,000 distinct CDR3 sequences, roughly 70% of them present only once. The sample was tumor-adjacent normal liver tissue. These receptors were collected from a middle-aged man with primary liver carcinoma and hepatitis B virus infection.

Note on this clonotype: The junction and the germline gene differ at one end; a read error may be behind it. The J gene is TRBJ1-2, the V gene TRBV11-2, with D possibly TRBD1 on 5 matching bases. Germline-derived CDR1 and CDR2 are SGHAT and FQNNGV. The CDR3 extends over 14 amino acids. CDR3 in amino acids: CASSLGRQSYGHTF. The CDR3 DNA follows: TGTGCCAGCAGTTTAGGTCGACAGAGCTATGGCCACACCTTC.

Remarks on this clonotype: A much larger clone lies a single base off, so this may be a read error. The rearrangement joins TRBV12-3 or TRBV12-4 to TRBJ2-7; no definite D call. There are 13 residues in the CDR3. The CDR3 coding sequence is TGTGTCAGCAGTTTCCGTTCCGACTACGAGCAGTACTTC. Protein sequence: CVSSFRSDYEQYF.

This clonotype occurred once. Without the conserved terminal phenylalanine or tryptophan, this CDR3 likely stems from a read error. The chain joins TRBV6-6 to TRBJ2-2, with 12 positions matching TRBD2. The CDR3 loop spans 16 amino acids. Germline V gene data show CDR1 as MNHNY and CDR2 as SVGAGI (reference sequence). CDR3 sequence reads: CASSWPGLAGTGVLFS. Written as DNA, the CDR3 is TGTGCCAGCAGTTGGCCTGGACTAGCGGGAACCGGGGTGCTGTTTTCT.

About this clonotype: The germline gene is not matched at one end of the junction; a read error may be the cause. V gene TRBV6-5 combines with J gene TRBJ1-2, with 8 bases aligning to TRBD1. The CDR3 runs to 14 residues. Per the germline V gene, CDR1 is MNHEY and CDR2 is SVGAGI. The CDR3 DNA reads TGTGCCAGCAGATCGGACAGGGATCCTTATGGCTACGCCTTC. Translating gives CASRSDRDPYGYAF.

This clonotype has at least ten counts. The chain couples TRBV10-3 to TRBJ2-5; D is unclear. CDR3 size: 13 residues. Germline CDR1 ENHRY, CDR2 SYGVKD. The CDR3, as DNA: TGTGTCACTACAGAAAACCTAGGGGAGACCCAGTACTTC. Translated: CVTTENLGETQYF.

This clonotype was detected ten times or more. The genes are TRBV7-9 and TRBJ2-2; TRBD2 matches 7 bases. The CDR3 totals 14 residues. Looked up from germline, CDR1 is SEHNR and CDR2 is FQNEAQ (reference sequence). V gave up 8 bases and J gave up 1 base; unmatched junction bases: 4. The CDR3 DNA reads TGTGCCAGCTGGCGGGAGTTGAACACCGGGGAGCTGTTTTTT. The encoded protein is CASWRELNTGELFF.

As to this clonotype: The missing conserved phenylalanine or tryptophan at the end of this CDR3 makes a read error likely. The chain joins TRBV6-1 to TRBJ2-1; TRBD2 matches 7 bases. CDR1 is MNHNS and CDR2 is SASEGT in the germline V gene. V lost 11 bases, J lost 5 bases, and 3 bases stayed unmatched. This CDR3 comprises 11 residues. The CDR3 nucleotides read TGTGCCGGGGGGGTGCACAATGAGCAGTTCTTA. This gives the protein CAGGVHNEQFL.

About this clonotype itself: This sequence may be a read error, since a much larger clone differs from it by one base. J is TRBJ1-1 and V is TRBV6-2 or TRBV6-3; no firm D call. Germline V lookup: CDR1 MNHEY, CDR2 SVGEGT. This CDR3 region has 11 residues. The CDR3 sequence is CAISYRTEAFF. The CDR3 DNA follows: TGTGCCATCAGTTACCGCACTGAAGCTTTCTTT.

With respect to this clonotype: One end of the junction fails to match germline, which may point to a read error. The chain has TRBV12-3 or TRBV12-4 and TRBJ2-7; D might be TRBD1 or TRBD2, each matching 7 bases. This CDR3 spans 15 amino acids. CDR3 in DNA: TGTGCCGGCAGTTTGGGCGCAGGGGGAGGGTACGAGCAGTACTTC. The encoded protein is CAGSLGAGGGYEQYF.

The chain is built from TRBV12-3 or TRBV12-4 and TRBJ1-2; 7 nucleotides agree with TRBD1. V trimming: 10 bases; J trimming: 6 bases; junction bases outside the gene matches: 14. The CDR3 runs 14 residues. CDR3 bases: TGTGCCAACGGTTCGCGACAGGGAATAGATGGCTACACCTTC. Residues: CANGSRQGIDGYTF.

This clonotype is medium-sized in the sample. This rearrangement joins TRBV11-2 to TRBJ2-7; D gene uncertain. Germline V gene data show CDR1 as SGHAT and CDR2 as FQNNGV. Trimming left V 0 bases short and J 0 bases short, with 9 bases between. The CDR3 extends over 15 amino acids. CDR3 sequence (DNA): TGTGCCAGCAGCTTAGAGTACTCCAGCTCCTACGAGCAGTACTTC. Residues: CASSLEYSSSYEQYF.

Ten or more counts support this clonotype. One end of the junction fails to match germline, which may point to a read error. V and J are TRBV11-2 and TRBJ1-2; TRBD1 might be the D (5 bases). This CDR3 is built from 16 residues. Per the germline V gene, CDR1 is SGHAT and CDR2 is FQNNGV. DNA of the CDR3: TGTGCCAGCAGCAGAACCTACAGCGACGGGGGACTAGGCTACATCTTC. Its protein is CASSRTYSDGGLGYIF.

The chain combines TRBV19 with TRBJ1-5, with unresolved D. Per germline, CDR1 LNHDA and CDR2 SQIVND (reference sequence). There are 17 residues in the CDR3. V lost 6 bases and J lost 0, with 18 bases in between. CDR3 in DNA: TGTGCCAGTAGCCCTCTTAAAAGGAGGGTTAGCAATCAGCCCCAGCATTTT. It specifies CASSPLKRRVSNQPQHF. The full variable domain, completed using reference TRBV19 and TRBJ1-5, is DGGITQSPKYLFRKEGQNVTLSCEQNLNHDAMYWYRQDPGQGLRLIYYSQIVNDFQKGDIAEGYSVSREKKESFPLTVTSAQKNPTAFYLCASSPLKRRVSNQPQHFGDGTRLSIL.

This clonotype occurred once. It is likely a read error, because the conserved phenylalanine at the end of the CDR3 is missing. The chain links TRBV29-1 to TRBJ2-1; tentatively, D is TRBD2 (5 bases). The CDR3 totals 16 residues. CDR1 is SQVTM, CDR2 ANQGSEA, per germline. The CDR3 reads CSVEDRKRTAGDEQFL. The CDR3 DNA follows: TGCAGTGTTGAAGATCGGAAGCGAACGGCGGGCGATGAGCAGTTCCTC.

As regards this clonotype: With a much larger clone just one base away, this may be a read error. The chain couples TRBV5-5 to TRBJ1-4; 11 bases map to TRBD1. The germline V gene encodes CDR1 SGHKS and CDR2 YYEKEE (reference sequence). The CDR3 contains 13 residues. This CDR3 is CASCLEWGQGVHF. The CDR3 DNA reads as TGTGCCAGCTGCTTGGAGTGGGGACAGGGGGTACATTTT. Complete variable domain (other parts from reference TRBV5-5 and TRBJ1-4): DAGVTQSPTHLIKTRGQQVTLRCSPISGHKSVSWYQQVLGQGPQFIFQYYEKEERGRGNFPDRFSARQFPNYSSELNVNALLLGDSALYLCASCLEWGQGVHFGSGTQLSVL.

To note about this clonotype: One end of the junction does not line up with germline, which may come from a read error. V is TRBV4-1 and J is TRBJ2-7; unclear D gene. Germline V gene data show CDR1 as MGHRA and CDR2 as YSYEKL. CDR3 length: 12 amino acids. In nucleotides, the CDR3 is TGCGCCAGCAGCCAAGAGGGATACGGGCAGTACTTT. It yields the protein CASSQEGYGQYF.

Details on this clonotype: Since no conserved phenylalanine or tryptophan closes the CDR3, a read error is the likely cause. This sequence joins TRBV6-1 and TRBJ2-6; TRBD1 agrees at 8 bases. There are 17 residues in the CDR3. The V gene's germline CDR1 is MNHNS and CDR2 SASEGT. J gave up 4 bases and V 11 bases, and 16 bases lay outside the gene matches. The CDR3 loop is CAGTLGQDHSGANVLTI. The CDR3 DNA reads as TGTGCCGGCACCCTGGGACAGGACCACTCCGGGGCCAACGTCCTGACTATC.

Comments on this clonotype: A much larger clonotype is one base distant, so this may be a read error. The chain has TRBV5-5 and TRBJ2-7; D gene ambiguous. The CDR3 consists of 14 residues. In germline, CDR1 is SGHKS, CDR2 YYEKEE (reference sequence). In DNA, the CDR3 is TGTGCCAGCTGCTTAAGTGAGACTTGGTACGAGCAGTACTTC. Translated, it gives CASCLSETWYEQYF.

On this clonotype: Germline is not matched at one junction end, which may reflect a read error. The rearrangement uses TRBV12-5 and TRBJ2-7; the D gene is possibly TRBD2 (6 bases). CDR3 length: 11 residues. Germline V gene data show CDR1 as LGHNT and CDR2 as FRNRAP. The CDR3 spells CTSPRGSEQYF. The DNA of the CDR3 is TGTACTAGTCCCCGGGGGTCGGAGCAGTACTTC.

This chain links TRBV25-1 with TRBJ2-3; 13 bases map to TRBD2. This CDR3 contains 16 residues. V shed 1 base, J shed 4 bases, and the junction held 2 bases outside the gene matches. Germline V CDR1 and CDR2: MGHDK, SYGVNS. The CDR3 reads CASSEWTSGSPDTQYF. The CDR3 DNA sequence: TGTGCCAGCAGTGAATGGACTAGCGGGAGCCCAGATACGCAGTATTTT.